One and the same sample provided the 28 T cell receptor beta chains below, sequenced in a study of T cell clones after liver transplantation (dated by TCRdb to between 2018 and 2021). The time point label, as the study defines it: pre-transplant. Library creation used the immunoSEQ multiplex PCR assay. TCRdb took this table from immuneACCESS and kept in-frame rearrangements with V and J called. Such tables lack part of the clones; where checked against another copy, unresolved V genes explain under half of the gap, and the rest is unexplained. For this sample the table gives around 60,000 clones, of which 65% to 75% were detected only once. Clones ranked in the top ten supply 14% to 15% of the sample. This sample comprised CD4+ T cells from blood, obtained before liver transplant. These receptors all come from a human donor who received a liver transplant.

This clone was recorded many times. In DNA form, the CDR3 reads TGTGCCAGCTCACGGACAGGGGGGAGCAATCAGCCCCAGCATTTT. It codes for CASSRTGGSNQPQHF. V and J are TRBV18 and TRBJ1-5, with 10 bases lining up with TRBD1. This CDR3 comprises 15 residues. J gave up 1 base and V 4 bases, and 1 base lay outside the gene matches. The germline CDR1 and CDR2 sequences are KGHSH and LQKENI.

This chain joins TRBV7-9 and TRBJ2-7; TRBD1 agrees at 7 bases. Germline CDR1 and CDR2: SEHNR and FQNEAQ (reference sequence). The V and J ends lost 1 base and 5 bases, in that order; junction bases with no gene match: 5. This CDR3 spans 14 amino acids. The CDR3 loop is CASSLGQGFNEQYF. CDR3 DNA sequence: TGTGCCAGCAGCTTAGGACAGGGTTTCAACGAGCAGTACTTC.

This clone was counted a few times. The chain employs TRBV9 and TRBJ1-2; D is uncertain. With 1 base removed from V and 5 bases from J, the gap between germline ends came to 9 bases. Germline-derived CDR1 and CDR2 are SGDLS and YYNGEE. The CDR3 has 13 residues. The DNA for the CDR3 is TGTGCCAGCAGCGTAATAGAGAGATATGGCTACACCTTC. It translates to CASSVIERYGYTF. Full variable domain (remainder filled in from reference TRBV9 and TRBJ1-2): DSGVTQTPKHLITATGQRVTLRCSPRSGDLSVYWYQQSLDQGLQFLIQYYNGEERAKGNILERFSAQQFPDLHSELNLSSLELGDSALYFCASSVIERYGYTFGSGTRLTVV.

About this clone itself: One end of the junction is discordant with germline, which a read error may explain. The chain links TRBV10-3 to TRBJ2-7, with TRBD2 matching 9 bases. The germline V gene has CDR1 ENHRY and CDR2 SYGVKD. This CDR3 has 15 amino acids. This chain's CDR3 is CASSYERGATYEQYF. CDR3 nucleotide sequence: TGTGCCAGCAGTTACGAGCGGGGGGCAACCTACGAGCAGTACTTC.

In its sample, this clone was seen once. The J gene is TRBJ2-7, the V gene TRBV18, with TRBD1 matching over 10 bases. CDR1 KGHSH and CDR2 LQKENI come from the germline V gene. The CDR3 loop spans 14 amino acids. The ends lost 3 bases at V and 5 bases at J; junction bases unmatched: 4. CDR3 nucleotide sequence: TGTGCCAGCTCACCCGGGACAGGGGACCACGAGCAGTACTTC. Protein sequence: CASSPGTGDHEQYF.

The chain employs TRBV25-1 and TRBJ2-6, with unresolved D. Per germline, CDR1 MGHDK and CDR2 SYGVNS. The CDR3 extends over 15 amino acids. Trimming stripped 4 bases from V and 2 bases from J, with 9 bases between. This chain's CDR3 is CASSARSAGANVLTF. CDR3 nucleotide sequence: TGTGCCAGCAGTGCTAGGTCGGCTGGGGCCAACGTCCTGACTTTC.

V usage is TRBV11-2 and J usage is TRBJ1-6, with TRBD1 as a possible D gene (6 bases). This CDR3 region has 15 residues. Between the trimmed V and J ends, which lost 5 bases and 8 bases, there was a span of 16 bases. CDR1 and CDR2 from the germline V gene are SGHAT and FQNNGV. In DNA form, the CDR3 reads TGTGCCAGCAGCCCCGGGGGGGCGCGGGATTCACCCCTCCACTTT. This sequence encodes CASSPGGARDSPLHF.

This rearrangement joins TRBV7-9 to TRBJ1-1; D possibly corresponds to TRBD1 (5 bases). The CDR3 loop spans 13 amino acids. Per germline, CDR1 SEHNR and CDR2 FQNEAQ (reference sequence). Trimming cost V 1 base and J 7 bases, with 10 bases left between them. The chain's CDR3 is CASSLEGRGEAFF. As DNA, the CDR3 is TGTGCCAGCAGCTTAGAGGGTAGGGGTGAAGCTTTCTTT.

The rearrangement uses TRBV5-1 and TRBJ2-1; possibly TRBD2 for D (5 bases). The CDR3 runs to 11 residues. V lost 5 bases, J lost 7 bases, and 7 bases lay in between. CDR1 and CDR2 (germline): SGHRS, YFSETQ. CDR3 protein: CASREANEQFF. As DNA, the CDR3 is TGCGCCAGCAGGGAGGCGAATGAGCAGTTCTTC.

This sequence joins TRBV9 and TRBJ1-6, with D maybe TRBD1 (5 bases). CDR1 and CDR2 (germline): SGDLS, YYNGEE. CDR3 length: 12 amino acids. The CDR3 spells CASGGNLSPLHF. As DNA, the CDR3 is TGTGCGAGCGGGGGGAACCTCTCACCCCTCCACTTT.

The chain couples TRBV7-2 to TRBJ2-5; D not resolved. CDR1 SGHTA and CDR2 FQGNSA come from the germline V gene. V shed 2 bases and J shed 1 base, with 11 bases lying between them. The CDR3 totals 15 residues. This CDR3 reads CASSLQAAPQETQYF. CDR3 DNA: TGTGCCAGCAGCTTACAGGCCGCCCCCCAAGAGACCCAGTACTTC.

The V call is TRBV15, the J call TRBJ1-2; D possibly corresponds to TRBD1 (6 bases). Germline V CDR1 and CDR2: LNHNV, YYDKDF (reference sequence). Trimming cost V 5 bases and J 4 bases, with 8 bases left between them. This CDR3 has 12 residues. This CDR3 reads CATSQGTYGYTF. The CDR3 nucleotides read TGTGCCACCAGCCAGGGGACCTATGGCTACACCTTC. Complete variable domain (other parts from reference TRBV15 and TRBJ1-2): DAMVIQNPRYQVTQFGKPVTLSCSQTLNHNVMYWYQQKSSQAPKLLFHYYDKDFNNEADTPDNFQSRRPNTSFCFLDIRSPGLGDTAMYLCATSQGTYGYTFGSGTRLTVV.

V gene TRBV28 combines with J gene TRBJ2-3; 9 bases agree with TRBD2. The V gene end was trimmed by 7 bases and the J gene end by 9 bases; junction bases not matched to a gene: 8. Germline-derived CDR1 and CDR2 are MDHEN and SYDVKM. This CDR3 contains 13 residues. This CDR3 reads CASKGGGALTQYF. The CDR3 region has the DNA TGTGCCAGCAAGGGCGGGGGGGCCCTCACGCAGTATTTT.

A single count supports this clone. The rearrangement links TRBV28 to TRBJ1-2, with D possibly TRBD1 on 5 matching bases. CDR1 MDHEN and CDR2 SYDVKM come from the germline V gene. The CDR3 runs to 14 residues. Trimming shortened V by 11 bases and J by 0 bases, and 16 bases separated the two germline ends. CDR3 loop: CASRPGGTNYGYTF. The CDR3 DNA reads TGTGCCTCCCGTCCGGGGGGAACTAACTATGGCTACACCTTC.

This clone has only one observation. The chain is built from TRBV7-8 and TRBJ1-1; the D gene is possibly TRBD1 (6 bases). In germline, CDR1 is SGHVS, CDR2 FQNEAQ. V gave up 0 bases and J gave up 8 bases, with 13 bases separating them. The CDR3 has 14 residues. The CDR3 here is CASSLALQGLEAFF. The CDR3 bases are TGTGCCAGCAGCTTAGCGCTGCAGGGGTTGGAAGCTTTCTTT.

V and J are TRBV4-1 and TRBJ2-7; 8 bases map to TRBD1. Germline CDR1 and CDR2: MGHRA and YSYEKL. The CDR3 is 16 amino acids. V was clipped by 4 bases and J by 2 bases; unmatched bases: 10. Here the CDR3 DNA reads TGCGCCAGCAGCCCCATACCCAGGGGACAGGCCTACGAGCAGTACTTC. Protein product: CASSPIPRGQAYEQYF.

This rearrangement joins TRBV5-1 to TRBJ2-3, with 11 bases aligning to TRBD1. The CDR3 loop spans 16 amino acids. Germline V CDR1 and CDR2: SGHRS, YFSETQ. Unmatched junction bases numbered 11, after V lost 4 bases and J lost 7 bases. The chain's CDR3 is CASSLYPGQGGNTQYF. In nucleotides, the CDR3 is TGCGCCAGCAGCCTATACCCGGGACAGGGGGGAAATACGCAGTATTTT.

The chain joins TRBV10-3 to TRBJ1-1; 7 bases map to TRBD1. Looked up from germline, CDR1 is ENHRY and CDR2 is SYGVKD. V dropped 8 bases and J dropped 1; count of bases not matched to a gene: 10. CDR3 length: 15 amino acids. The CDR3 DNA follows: TGTGCCATCGGGGGCTACAGGGGCTCGAACACTGAAGCTTTCTTT. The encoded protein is CAIGGYRGSNTEAFF.

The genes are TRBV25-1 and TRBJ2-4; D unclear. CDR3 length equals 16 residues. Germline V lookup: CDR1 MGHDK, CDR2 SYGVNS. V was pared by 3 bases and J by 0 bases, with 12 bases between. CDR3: CASSDNSTVAKNIQYF. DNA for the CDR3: TGTGCCAGCAGTGATAACTCAACGGTAGCCAAAAACATTCAGTACTTC.

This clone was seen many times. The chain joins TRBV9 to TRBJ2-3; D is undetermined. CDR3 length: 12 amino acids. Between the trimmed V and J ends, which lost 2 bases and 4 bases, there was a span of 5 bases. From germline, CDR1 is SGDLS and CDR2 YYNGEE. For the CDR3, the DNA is TGTGCCAGCAGCGTTAGTGCAGATACGCAGTATTTT. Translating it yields CASSVSADTQYF. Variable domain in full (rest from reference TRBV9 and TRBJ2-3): DSGVTQTPKHLITATGQRVTLRCSPRSGDLSVYWYQQSLDQGLQFLIQYYNGEERAKGNILERFSAQQFPDLHSELNLSSLELGDSALYFCASSVSADTQYFGPGTRLTVL.

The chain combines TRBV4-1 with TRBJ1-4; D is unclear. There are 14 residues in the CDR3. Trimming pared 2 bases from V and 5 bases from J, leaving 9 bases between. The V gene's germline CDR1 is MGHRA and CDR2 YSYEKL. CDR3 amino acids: CASSQTTTNEKLFF. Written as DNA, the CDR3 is TGCGCCAGCAGCCAAACTACCACAAATGAAAAACTGTTTTTT.

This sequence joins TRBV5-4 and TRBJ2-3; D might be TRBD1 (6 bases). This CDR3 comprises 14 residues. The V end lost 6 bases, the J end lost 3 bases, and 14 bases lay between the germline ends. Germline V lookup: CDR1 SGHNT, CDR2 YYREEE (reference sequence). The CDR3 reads CASTTWDTTDTQYF. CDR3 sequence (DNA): TGTGCCAGCACCACCTGGGACACAACAGATACGCAGTATTTT.

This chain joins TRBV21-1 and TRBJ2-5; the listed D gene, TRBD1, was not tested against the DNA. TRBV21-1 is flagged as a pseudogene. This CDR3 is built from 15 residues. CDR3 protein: CASSKRWGTEETQYF. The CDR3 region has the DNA TGTGCCAGCAGCAAAAGGTGGGGGACAGAAGAGACCCAGTACTTC.

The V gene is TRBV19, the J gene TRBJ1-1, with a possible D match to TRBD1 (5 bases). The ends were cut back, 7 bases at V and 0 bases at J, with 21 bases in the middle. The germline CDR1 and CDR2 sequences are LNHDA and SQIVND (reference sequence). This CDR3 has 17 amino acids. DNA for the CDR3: TGTGCCAGTACCGTCATAGGAACAGGACGTATGAACACTGAAGCTTTCTTT. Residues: CASTVIGTGRMNTEAFF.

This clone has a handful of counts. The CDR3 DNA reads TGTGCCAGCAGCGTAGCAGGACAGGGGGCGGGCGAGCAGTACTTC. It translates to CASSVAGQGAGEQYF. The chain combines TRBV9 with TRBJ2-7; 11 bases are a match to TRBD1. Trimming at V came to 0 bases and at J to 6 bases, leaving 5 bases not matched to a gene. Germline V lookup: CDR1 SGDLS, CDR2 YYNGEE. The CDR3 runs 15 residues.

CDR3 sequence (DNA): TGTGCTAGTGGGGGAATGGACAGGCCCCTTGCCAATGAGCAGTTCTTC. Protein product: CASGGMDRPLANEQFF. This chain joins TRBV12-5 and TRBJ2-1, with 7 bases aligning to TRBD1. Germline values: CDR1 LGHNT, CDR2 FRNRAP. The CDR3 contains 16 residues. V shed 6 bases, J shed 6 bases, and the junction held 14 bases outside the gene matches.

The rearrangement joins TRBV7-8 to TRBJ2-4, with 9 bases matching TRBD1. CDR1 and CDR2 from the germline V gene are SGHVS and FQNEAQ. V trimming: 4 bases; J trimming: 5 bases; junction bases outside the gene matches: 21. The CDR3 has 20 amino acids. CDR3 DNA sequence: TGTGCCAGCAGCTGGCGCCCCGGGACAGGGAAATCTCTGGGTGAAAACATTCAGTACTTC. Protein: CASSWRPGTGKSLGENIQYF. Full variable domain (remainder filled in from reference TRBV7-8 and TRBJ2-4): GAGVSQSPRYKVAKRGQDVALRCDPISGHVSLFWYQQALGQGPEFLTYFQNEAQLDKSGLPSDRFFAERPEGSVSTLKIQRTQQEDSAVYLCASSWRPGTGKSLGENIQYFGAGTRLSVL.

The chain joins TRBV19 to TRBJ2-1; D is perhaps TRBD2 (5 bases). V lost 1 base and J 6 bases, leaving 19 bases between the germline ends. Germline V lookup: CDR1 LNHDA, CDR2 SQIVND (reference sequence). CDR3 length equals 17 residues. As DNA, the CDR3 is TGTGCCAGTAGTATAGGTTCCGGCCAGAGGGTATTCAATGAGCAGTTCTTC. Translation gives CASSIGSGQRVFNEQFF.